The 32 T cell receptor beta chains below all came from one sample that was sequenced in a study of T cells expressing NK-cell markers. TCRdb reanalyzed the 5' RACE reads and collapses them to one entry per CDR3 protein, without DNA. The sample is made up of a few hundred thousand distinct CDR3 sequences, and the top ten hold 1.4% of it. Source material: blood T cells: a sorted CD56 or NKG2C T cell subset, CD4+ or CD8+ T cells, or bulk PBMC T cells (not recorded which). The receptors come from a woman aged 50 to 60 in good health.

The genes are TRBV9 and TRBJ1-1; TCRdb proposes TRBD1, but this gene call is untestable without DNA. CDR3 length equals 17 residues. Germline values: CDR1 SGDLS, CDR2 YYNGEE. This CDR3 is CASSVATTGVGDTEAFF.

The V call is TRBV5-1, the J call TRBJ2-7; TCRdb lists TRBD2, though no DNA is available to test this call. The CDR3 runs 16 residues. Germline CDR1 SGHRS, CDR2 YFSETQ. CDR3 loop: CASSLAKTSGSYEQYF.

V and J are TRBV9 and TRBJ1-4; TCRdb outputs TRBD1, but without DNA this stays unchecked. The CDR3 consists of 13 residues. In germline, CDR1 is SGDLS, CDR2 YYNGEE. The CDR3 spells CASSAGPNEKLFF.

This chain joins TRBV12-3 or TRBV12-4 and TRBJ2-1; without DNA, the TCRdb call of TRBD1 cannot be checked. The CDR3 length is 14 residues. CDR3 sequence: CASSLGEDYNEQFF.

The V and J genes are TRBV6-5 and TRBJ2-5; without DNA, the TCRdb call of TRBD1 cannot be checked. Germline CDR1 reads MNHEY; CDR2 reads SVGAGI. The CDR3 contains 19 residues. CDR3 residues: CASSYSKAPKGISEETQYF.

J is TRBJ2-1 and V is TRBV5-1. There are 13 residues in the CDR3. In germline, CDR1 is SGHRS, CDR2 YFSETQ. The CDR3 region is CASSLEARYEQFF.

The chain combines TRBV9 with TRBJ2-1; the D gene TCRdb calls, TRBD2, cannot be checked with no DNA. Germline V gene data show CDR1 as SGDLS and CDR2 as YYNGEE. The CDR3 has 17 amino acids. The CDR3 here is CASSPRVRTSGSNEQFF.

V usage is TRBV12-3 or TRBV12-4 and J usage is TRBJ1-5; TCRdb names TRBD1, which stays unverified in the absence of DNA. This CDR3 has 16 residues. The CDR3: CASSHLTGGNNQPQHF.

The rearrangement joins TRBV9 to TRBJ2-5. This CDR3 has 16 amino acids. Germline V CDR1 and CDR2: SGDLS, YYNGEE. The CDR3 region is CASSVDRGGHQETQYF.

The chain has TRBV6-2 or TRBV6-3 and TRBJ2-2; TCRdb's D call of TRBD1 is untestable without DNA. The CDR3 is made up of 15 amino acids. The V gene's germline CDR1 is MNHEY and CDR2 SVGEGT. CDR3 residues: CATRTGTTNTGELFF.

This chain joins TRBV12-3 or TRBV12-4 and TRBJ2-1; TCRdb selects TRBD2, and the lack of DNA leaves this call unchecked. This CDR3 comprises 15 residues. The CDR3 here is CATRLAGGTYNEQFF.

The chain couples TRBV6-4 to TRBJ2-1. CDR3 length equals 11 residues. In germline, CDR1 is MRHNA, CDR2 SNTAGT. CDR3 residues: CASSVQNEQFF.

The chain employs TRBV3-1 and TRBJ2-1. CDR3 length: 12 amino acids. From germline, CDR1 is LGHDT and CDR2 YNNKEL (reference sequence). Here the CDR3 reads CASSQVNGEQFF.

CDR3 loop: CATSGTSINEQFF. The chain employs TRBV10-3 and TRBJ2-1; the D call of TRBD2 rests on TCRdb alone, since no DNA is present to check it. Per germline, CDR1 ENHRY and CDR2 SYGVKD. The CDR3 runs to 13 residues.

This chain links TRBV4-1 with TRBJ2-1; the TCRdb D gene call, TRBD1, has no DNA to confirm it. This CDR3 comprises 15 residues. Germline V gives CDR1 MGHRA, CDR2 YSYEKL. The CDR3 loop reads CASSLSRRGAIVQFF.

V and J are TRBV4-1 and TRBJ2-4. The CDR3 has 14 residues. Germline V gene data show CDR1 as MGHRA and CDR2 as YSYEKL. The CDR3 here is CATGGSIAKNIQYF.

The chain carries TRBV4-1 and TRBJ2-7; the TCRdb D gene call, TRBD2, has no DNA to confirm it. CDR1 MGHRA and CDR2 YSYEKL come from the germline V gene. The CDR3 has 15 amino acids. CDR3 protein: CASSHPLAGAVEQYF.

The chain combines TRBV3-1 with TRBJ2-1. The CDR3 loop spans 14 amino acids. In germline, CDR1 is LGHDT, CDR2 YNNKEL (reference sequence). The CDR3 here is CASSQASSYNEQFF.

The rearrangement joins TRBV14 to TRBJ2-1; checking the TCRdb D call of TRBD1 is not possible without DNA. Germline CDR1 SGHDN, CDR2 FVKESK. The CDR3 is made up of 14 amino acids. The chain's CDR3 is CASSRDEEGTEQFF.

The V call is TRBV6-1, the J call TRBJ2-5; the D call from TCRdb, TRBD1, cannot be confirmed without DNA. CDR1 and CDR2 (germline): MNHNS, SASEGT. The CDR3 extends over 14 amino acids. Here the CDR3 reads CASRPRGLGETQYF.

This chain joins TRBV12-3 or TRBV12-4 and TRBJ1-1; TCRdb selects TRBD1, and the lack of DNA leaves this call unchecked. CDR3 length: 14 amino acids. CDR3 sequence reads: CASSPTGGHTEAFF.

This chain joins TRBV5-1 and TRBJ2-1; without DNA, the TCRdb call of TRBD1 cannot be checked. Germline V CDR1 and CDR2: SGHRS, YFSETQ. This CDR3 has 16 amino acids. The CDR3 loop is CASSLAVAGSFNEQFF.

The chain is built from TRBV18 and TRBJ1-2. The germline V gene encodes CDR1 KGHSH and CDR2 LQKENI. The CDR3 has 13 amino acids. The CDR3 region is CASSPEARSGYTF.

The gene calls are TRBV25-1 and TRBJ2-4. The CDR3 consists of 15 residues. The germline gives CDR1 MGHDK, CDR2 SYGVNS. The CDR3 reads CASSESGLGKNIQYF.

This chain joins TRBV4-1 and TRBJ1-2. Germline V lookup: CDR1 MGHRA, CDR2 YSYEKL. This CDR3 is built from 14 residues. CDR3 residues: CASSQSVVTYGYTF.

This rearrangement joins TRBV18 to TRBJ1-2. Germline CDR1 KGHSH, CDR2 LQKENI. The CDR3 covers 14 residues. CDR3 protein: CASSRDTVLYGYTF.

This chain links TRBV7-8 with TRBJ2-3; TCRdb gives TRBD2 as the D gene, but with no DNA this cannot be confirmed. This CDR3 contains 16 residues. Germline V gives CDR1 SGHVS, CDR2 FQNEAQ. The CDR3 loop reads CASSLVASGSTDTQYF.

The genes are TRBV29-1 and TRBJ1-3; TCRdb selects TRBD1, and the lack of DNA leaves this call unchecked. Looked up from germline, CDR1 is SQVTM and CDR2 is ANQGSEA. CDR3 length: 14 amino acids. The CDR3 loop reads CSVDWAEGLNTIYF.

The gene calls are TRBV20-1 and TRBJ1-5. Germline V gene sequence: CDR1 DFQATT, CDR2 SNEGSKA (reference sequence). CDR3 size: 12 residues. CDR3 sequence: CSAGRADQPQHF.

The CDR3 is CASSKGEANEAFF. The V gene is TRBV21-1, the J gene TRBJ1-1. TRBV21-1 is labeled a pseudogene. There are 13 residues in the CDR3.

The rearrangement joins TRBV6-5 to TRBJ1-1; TCRdb reports TRBD1, a call that lacks DNA to check it against. This CDR3 comprises 15 residues. Germline CDR1 reads MNHEY; CDR2 reads SVGAGI. The CDR3 reads CASKGGGPTFGEAFF.

The CDR3 sequence is CASSPVRNTQAAEAFF. The chain recombines TRBV5-1 with TRBJ1-1; lacking DNA, the TRBD1 call made by TCRdb goes unchecked. Germline CDR1 reads SGHRS; CDR2 reads YFSETQ. This CDR3 spans 16 amino acids.